Each of the 20 T cell receptor beta chains below was sequenced from the same sample in a study of cytomegalovirus exposure and HLA in healthy donors. PCR employed 60 Vbeta and 13 Jbeta primers. Sequencing was performed with immunoSEQ multiplex PCR; in TCRdb, only in-frame clones are kept and a portion is missing. Counted here are approximately 170,000 clones, around 76% occurring once; the ten biggest clones make up about 1%. The sequencing sample was made of PBMCs. The receptors derive from a woman in her thirties or forties in good health and CMV-seronegative.

The chain carries TRBV5-1 and TRBJ2-3; 8 bases agree with TRBD1. V shed 4 bases and J 4 bases; nucleotides not matched to a gene: 5. CDR1 is SGHRS, CDR2 YFSETQ, per germline. The CDR3 extends over 14 amino acids. CDR3 coding DNA: TGCGCCAGCAGCCAAGGACAGGGACCAGATACGCAGTATTTT. Its translation: CASSQGQGPDTQYF.

This clone was detected a few times. V usage is TRBV5-8 and J usage is TRBJ1-1; D might be TRBD1 (5 bases). This CDR3 is 14 amino acids long. Between the trimmed V and J ends, which lost 4 bases and 1 base, there was a span of 11 bases. Looked up from germline, CDR1 is SGHTS and CDR2 is YDEGEE. The CDR3 here is CASSPGHKNTEAFF. Here the CDR3 DNA reads TGTGCCAGCAGCCCCGGACACAAGAACACTGAAGCTTTCTTT. The whole variable domain, remainder taken from reference TRBV5-8 and TRBJ1-1, is EAGVTQSPTHLIKTRGQQATLRCSPISGHTSVYWYQQALGLGLQFLLWYDEGEERNRGNFPPRFSGRQFPNYSSELNVNALELEDSALYLCASSPGHKNTEAFFGQGTRLTVV.

V gene TRBV11-3 combines with J gene TRBJ2-1; D might be TRBD2 (6 bases). The CDR3 is 15 residues long. V dropped 5 bases and J dropped 7 bases, with 18 bases sitting between them. Looked up from germline, CDR1 is SGHNT and CDR2 is YENEEA. The DNA of the CDR3 is TGTGCCAGCAGCCTACTAGCATCGAAGGGGAATGAGCAGTTCTTC. As protein: CASSLLASKGNEQFF.

CDR3 protein: CASSLPGTGTGELFF. CDR3 coding DNA: TGCGCCAGCAGCTTGCCCGGGACAGGGACCGGGGAGCTGTTTTTT. This chain uses TRBV5-1 with TRBJ2-2, with 9 nucleotides matching TRBD1. V was clipped by 1 base and J by 5 bases; unmatched bases: 3. This CDR3 spans 15 amino acids. From germline, CDR1 is SGHRS and CDR2 YFSETQ.

This clone was recorded many times. The genes are TRBV7-2 and TRBJ2-3; 13 bases line up with TRBD2. Germline V gene sequence: CDR1 SGHTA, CDR2 FQGNSA. There are 17 residues in the CDR3. V lost 5 bases to trimming and J lost 0 bases; unmatched junction nucleotides: 5. The CDR3 DNA is TGTGCCAGCAGCCAGCGGACTAGCGGGAGAAGCACAGATACGCAGTATTTT. This translates into CASSQRTSGRSTDTQYF.

This chain connects TRBV28 to TRBJ1-1, with D possibly being TRBD1 (5 bases). The V end was cut by 2 bases, the J end by 1 base, with 11 bases between. This CDR3 region has 15 residues. Germline assignment: CDR1 MDHEN and CDR2 SYDVKM. DNA of the CDR3: TGTGCCAGCAGTTTAGGGGACGGGGGGAACACTGAAGCTTTCTTT. It encodes CASSLGDGGNTEAFF.

This clone was found a few times. The chain combines TRBV18 with TRBJ2-7; D is perhaps TRBD1 (5 bases). Germline V gives CDR1 KGHSH, CDR2 LQKENI. The CDR3 covers 14 residues. V was clipped by 2 bases and J by 2 bases, with 10 bases between them. The CDR3 protein is CASSPNPGTYEQYF. In nucleotides, the CDR3 is TGTGCCAGCTCACCAAACCCAGGGACCTACGAGCAGTACTTC.

The J gene is TRBJ2-5, the V gene TRBV6-5, with TRBD2 identical over 13 bases. The J call may be in error: the DNA end matches TRBJ2-7 better. The CDR3 consists of 15 residues. Germline CDR1 and CDR2: MNHEY and SVGAGI. The CDR3, as DNA: TGTGCCAGCAGTTCTAGGACTAGCGGGAGATACGAGCAGTACTTC. Translating gives CASSSRTSGRYEQYF.

The chain carries TRBV2 and TRBJ1-3; tentative D call: TRBD1 (5 bases). V lost 6 bases, J lost 4 bases, and 10 bases lay in between. The CDR3 covers 13 residues. Germline V lookup: CDR1 SNHLY, CDR2 FYNNEI. CDR3 coding DNA: TGTGCCAGCAGGCAGGGTACCGGAAACACCATATATTTT. Translating it yields CASRQGTGNTIYF.

This clone came up a few times. This sequence joins TRBV5-6 and TRBJ2-7; 7 nucleotides line up with TRBD2. The CDR3 loop spans 15 amino acids. V lost 2 bases, J lost 3 bases, and 8 bases stayed unmatched. The germline V gene encodes CDR1 SGHDT and CDR2 YYEEEE. CDR3 nucleotide sequence: TGTGCCAGCAGCTTCGGGCGGGAGCTATTCTACGAGCAGTACTTC. Amino acid sequence: CASSFGRELFYEQYF.

V usage is TRBV28 and J usage is TRBJ1-2, with a tentative D call TRBD1 (5 bases). CDR3 length: 11 residues. The V and J ends lost 4 bases and 6 bases respectively, with 6 bases between them. The germline gives CDR1 MDHEN, CDR2 SYDVKM. CDR3 loop: CASSSGNGYTF. The CDR3 nucleotides read TGTGCCAGCAGTTCAGGGAATGGCTACACCTTC.

This chain joins TRBV21-1 and TRBJ1-4. TRBV21-1 is recorded as a pseudogene. The CDR3 runs to 18 residues. In DNA, the CDR3 is TGTGCCAGCAGCAAAGATGAGAATCTTCATCCAACTAATGAAAAACTGTTTTTT. Its protein product is CASSKDENLHPTNEKLFF.

V usage is TRBV29-1 and J usage is TRBJ2-7, with D possibly matching TRBD1 (5 bases). The germline CDR1 and CDR2 sequences are SQVTM and ANQGSEA. V was trimmed by 1 base and J by 2 bases, leaving 9 bases between them. This CDR3 region has 13 residues. The CDR3 DNA reads as TGCAGCGTTGAAGGGACATCTACCTACGAGCAGTACTTC. This translates into CSVEGTSTYEQYF.

The chain links TRBV11-2 to TRBJ2-6, with TRBD2 matching over 8 bases. The ends lost 4 bases at V and 1 base at J; junction bases unmatched: 12. The CDR3 runs 19 residues. Germline values: CDR1 SGHAT, CDR2 FQNNGV. Here the CDR3 DNA reads TGTGCCAGCAGCTCTAGCAGGACTAGCCTTACGTCTGGGGCCAACGTCCTGACTTTC. The encoded protein is CASSSSRTSLTSGANVLTF.

This clone was seen a handful of times. At one end, the junction sequence differs from germline, possibly due to a read error. The rearrangement joins TRBV7-7 to TRBJ2-3; 7 bases line up with TRBD2. The CDR3 is made up of 14 amino acids. Germline lookup yields CDR1 SSHAT and CDR2 FNYEAQ (reference sequence). The CDR3 coding sequence is TGTGCTAGCAGCTTCGGGGGGAGCACAGATACGCAGTATTTT. Translating it yields CASSFGGSTDTQYF. Using reference TRBV7-7 and TRBJ2-3 for the parts outside the CDR3, the full variable domain is GAGVSQSPRYKVTKRGQDVTLRCDPISSHATLYWYQQALGQGPEFLTYFNYEAQPDKSGLPSDRFSAERPEGSISTLTIQRTEQRDSAMYRCASSFGGSTDTQYFGPGTRLTVL.

This chain's CDR3 is CASSDSGQVGRSNQPQHF. The CDR3, as DNA: TGTGCCAGCAGTGATAGCGGCCAGGTGGGAAGAAGCAATCAGCCCCAGCATTTT. This chain links TRBV6-1 with TRBJ1-5; D is unresolved. CDR3 length: 18 residues. CDR1 MNHNS and CDR2 SASEGT come from the germline V gene. The germline V and J ends were trimmed by 3 bases and 1 base, with 19 bases remaining between them.

This clone was observed once. CDR3 in amino acids: CAWSEQVYTIYF. CDR3 coding DNA: TGTGCCTGGAGCGAACAGGTATACACCATATATTTT. The chain employs TRBV30 and TRBJ1-3, with a possible D match to TRBD1 (5 bases). The length of the CDR3 is 12 residues. Germline-derived CDR1 and CDR2 are GTSNPN and SVGIG (reference sequence). Trimming shortened V by 3 bases and J by 8 bases, and 11 bases separated the two germline ends.

The CDR3 here is CASSGTGQGDRTYGYTF. Here the CDR3 DNA reads TGCGCCAGCAGTGGAACGGGACAGGGGGATAGGACCTATGGCTACACCTTC. V and J are TRBV10-2 and TRBJ1-2; 11 bases are a match to TRBD1. The CDR3 totals 17 residues. V lost 4 bases to trimming and J lost 4 bases; unmatched junction nucleotides: 11. From germline, CDR1 is WSHSY and CDR2 SAAADI.

The rearrangement joins TRBV19 to TRBJ1-5; TRBD1 aligns across 8 bases. Germline CDR1 LNHDA, CDR2 SQIVND (reference sequence). CDR3 length equals 15 residues. Unmatched junction bases numbered 8, after V lost 4 bases and J lost 6 bases. The CDR3 bases are TGTGCCAGTAGTACAAGGCAGGGGGCGGGTCAGCCCCAGCATTTT. It yields the protein CASSTRQGAGQPQHF. The entire variable domain, with the rest obtained from reference TRBV19 and TRBJ1-5, is as follows: DGGITQSPKYLFRKEGQNVTLSCEQNLNHDAMYWYRQDPGQGLRLIYYSQIVNDFQKGDIAEGYSVSREKKESFPLTVTSAQKNPTAFYLCASSTRQGAGQPQHFGDGTRLSIL.

The rearrangement joins TRBV11-2 to TRBJ1-5; 8 bases fit TRBD1. V lost 1 base, J lost 4 bases, and 3 bases stayed unmatched. The CDR3 consists of 15 residues. CDR1 and CDR2 (germline): SGHAT, FQNNGV. This chain's CDR3 is CASSLGTGRNQPQHF. The CDR3, as DNA: TGTGCCAGCAGCTTAGGGACAGGGAGAAATCAGCCCCAGCATTTT.